This entry concerns a single T cell receptor (beta chain). What it binds is not known. TCRdb reprocessed the 5' RACE reads via MiXCR and lists one record per CDR3 protein. The sample carries about 190,000 distinct CDR3 sequences, around 30% recorded once. This entry is derived from a study of T-cell memory formation after mild COVID-19. Whole-study findings and limits: Shrinking CD4+ clones resided mostly in CM and EM, and CD8+ ones in EMRA.

Deletions cut 2 bases from V and 8 bases from J, with 9 bases between. The CDR3 loop spans 13 amino acids. The V gene's germline CDR1 is KGHSH and CDR2 LQKENI. Material: PBMCs or a T cell subset sorted from them (not recorded which). The V gene is TRBV18, the J gene TRBJ1-4; D call uncertain. This TCR came from an adult woman who had mild COVID-19 (a few samples of this study predate the infection). Cell type and time point are not known. The CDR3 sequence is CASSPGLSEKLFF. CDR3 bases: TGTGCCAGCTCACCAGGACTGTCCGAAAAACTGTTTTTT.